Following are 7 T cell receptor beta chains from one sample sequenced in a study of monozygotic twins with inflammatory bowel disease. TCRdb reprocessed the 5' RACE reads and keeps a single row for each CDR3 protein, giving no DNA. This sample's table reports 400,000 to 500,000 distinct CDR3 sequences. Source material: blood. The receptors originated from a human donor with ulcerative colitis or Crohn's disease, or a healthy co-twin of an affected twin (not recorded which).

The V gene is TRBV18, the J gene TRBJ1-1; the D call of TRBD1 rests on TCRdb alone, since no DNA is present to check it. CDR3 size: 13 residues. Germline V lookup: CDR1 KGHSH, CDR2 LQKENI. CDR3 amino acids: CASSLDTHTEAFF.

The chain is built from TRBV29-1 and TRBJ1-5. Germline V lookup: CDR1 SQVTM, CDR2 ANQGSEA. This CDR3 is built from 12 residues. CDR3 region: CSDNVGSQPQHF.

The rearrangement uses TRBV7-2 and TRBJ2-3. CDR1 and CDR2 (germline): SGHTA, FQGNSA. The CDR3 loop spans 14 amino acids. The CDR3 here is CASSIRPVTDTQYF.

The V gene is TRBV5-1, the J gene TRBJ1-5. The CDR3 extends over 14 amino acids. Germline-derived CDR1 and CDR2 are SGHRS and YFSETQ. CDR3 region: CASSLEGTNQPQHF.

The genes are TRBV15 and TRBJ1-5; the D call from TCRdb, TRBD1, cannot be confirmed without DNA. Per the germline V gene, CDR1 is LNHNV and CDR2 is YYDKDF (reference sequence). This CDR3 region has 18 residues. CDR3 sequence: CATSRDRWTGRSNQPQHF.

The chain uses TRBV6-2 or TRBV6-3 and TRBJ1-2; the TCRdb D gene call, TRBD1, has no DNA to confirm it. Germline CDR1 reads MNHEY; CDR2 reads SVGEGT. There are 15 residues in the CDR3. This CDR3 reads CASSTRKNTAYGYTF.

The chain recombines TRBV5-1 with TRBJ2-5; the D call from TCRdb, TRBD2, cannot be confirmed without DNA. Germline CDR1 SGHRS, CDR2 YFSETQ. This CDR3 is built from 15 residues. The CDR3 here is CASSLGGSGVETQYF.